This TCR beta chain was identified in a study of blood T cell repertoires in COVID-19. Using immunoSEQ multiplex PCR, the repertoire was profiled, and TCRdb retains in-frame clones only, with some absent. Of about 130,000 clones listed, approximately 88% are singletons. CDR1 is MNHEY, CDR2 SVGAGI, per germline. The CDR3 runs to 16 residues. V was clipped by 0 bases and J by 4 bases; unmatched bases: 8. This TCR came from a man over 45 with acute or convalescent COVID-19. What was sequenced was peripheral blood. The chain links TRBV6-5 to TRBJ1-2; TRBD1 matches 7 bases. The CDR3 bases are TGTGCCAGCAGTTACTCGACAGGGTCGCGTGGCTATGGCTACACCTTC. Translation: CASSYSTGSRGYGYTF.